Each of the 31 T cell receptor beta chains below was sequenced from the same sample in a study of cytomegalovirus exposure and HLA in healthy donors. With 60 Vbeta and 13 Jbeta primers, the PCR was carried out. Profiled with immunoSEQ multiplex PCR; TCRdb holds only in-frame clones, not every one. The sample lists under 200,000 clones, around 80% occurring once. The sequenced sample consisted of PBMCs. The origin of the receptors is a woman in her forties or fifties in good health and CMV-seropositive.

This clone was seen a few times. The CDR3 sequence is CASSLREGANYGYTF. Here the CDR3 DNA reads TGTGCCAGCAGCTTGCGAGAGGGAGCTAACTATGGCTACACCTTC. The chain combines TRBV7-9 with TRBJ1-2; D gene uncertain. V dropped 3 bases and J dropped 0 bases, with 11 bases sitting between them. CDR3 size: 15 residues. The germline V gene encodes CDR1 SEHNR and CDR2 FQNEAQ (reference sequence).

A few counts support this clone. This rearrangement joins TRBV19 to TRBJ1-2; D is possibly TRBD1 (6 bases). Germline V gene sequence: CDR1 LNHDA, CDR2 SQIVND (reference sequence). Trimming removed 3 bases at V and 2 bases at J, with 16 bases between. The CDR3 covers 16 residues. CDR3 residues: CASSIVQGIGNYGYTF. CDR3 nucleotide sequence: TGTGCCAGTAGTATCGTACAGGGAATTGGCAACTATGGCTACACCTTC.

The chain is built from TRBV6-5 and TRBJ2-7, with 7 nucleotides matching TRBD1. The trim removed 4 bases at V and 0 bases at J, leaving 9 bases unmatched. Germline-derived CDR1 and CDR2 are MNHEY and SVGAGI. The CDR3 extends over 16 amino acids. CDR3 region: CASSFRSGTVSYEQYF. The CDR3, as DNA: TGTGCCAGCAGTTTTAGATCCGGGACAGTCTCCTACGAGCAGTACTTC.

The CDR3 is CASSLRDDTEAFF. The CDR3 DNA reads as TGTGCCAGCAGTTTGAGGGATGACACTGAAGCTTTCTTT. The V and J genes are TRBV27 and TRBJ1-1; no firm D call. V was shortened by 3 bases and J by 3 bases, with 8 bases between the two germline ends. The CDR3 spans 13 residues. Germline V gene lookup returns CDR1 MNHEY and CDR2 SMNVEV (reference sequence).

The chain joins TRBV19 to TRBJ2-1; 11 positions match TRBD2. The length of the CDR3 is 15 residues. Per germline, CDR1 LNHDA and CDR2 SQIVND (reference sequence). V trimming: 7 bases; J trimming: 4 bases; junction bases outside the gene matches: 6. The CDR3 loop is CASTSGGPLYNEQFF. CDR3 bases: TGTGCCAGTACTAGCGGGGGGCCCCTATACAATGAGCAGTTCTTC. The variable domain in full, with the rest retrieved from reference TRBV19 and TRBJ2-1, is DGGITQSPKYLFRKEGQNVTLSCEQNLNHDAMYWYRQDPGQGLRLIYYSQIVNDFQKGDIAEGYSVSREKKESFPLTVTSAQKNPTAFYLCASTSGGPLYNEQFFGPGTRLTVL.

J is TRBJ2-7 and V is TRBV7-2; 8 bases align to TRBD2. V gave up 5 bases and J gave up 2 bases; unmatched junction bases: 8. Germline CDR1 reads SGHTA; CDR2 reads FQGNSA. The CDR3 loop spans 15 amino acids. The CDR3 sequence is CASSVTGGPTYEQYF. Written as DNA, the CDR3 is TGTGCCAGCAGCGTCACGGGGGGGCCTACCTACGAGCAGTACTTC. Full variable domain (remainder filled in from reference TRBV7-2 and TRBJ2-7): GAGVSQSPSNKVTEKGKDVELRCDPISGHTALYWYRQSLGQGLEFLIYFQGNSAPDKSGLPSDRFSAERTGGSVSTLTIQRTQQEDSAVYLCASSVTGGPTYEQYFGPGTRLTVT.

This chain connects TRBV30 to TRBJ2-3; 8 bases are a match to TRBD1. The CDR3 sequence is 14 residues long. Looked up from germline, CDR1 is GTSNPN and CDR2 is SVGIG (reference sequence). Germline trimming cut 2 bases from V and 1 base from J; bases unmatched to any gene: 2. The DNA of the CDR3 is TGTGCCTGGAGTATACAGGGGGGCACAGATACGCAGTATTTT. It encodes CAWSIQGGTDTQYF.

This chain joins TRBV6-1 and TRBJ1-2; TRBD1 matches at 7 bases. Trimming took 8 bases from V and 5 from J; bases not matched to a gene: 2. Germline-derived CDR1 and CDR2 are MNHNS and SASEGT. The CDR3 totals 11 residues. This CDR3 is CASGGQYGYTF. The DNA for the CDR3 is TGTGCCAGCGGGGGACAGTATGGCTACACCTTC.

The chain couples TRBV7-9 to TRBJ1-1; no clear D. Looked up from germline, CDR1 is SEHNR and CDR2 is FQNEAQ (reference sequence). With 3 bases removed from V and 0 bases from J, the gap between germline ends came to 8 bases. The CDR3 is made up of 14 amino acids. The CDR3 protein is CASSFRMMNTEAFF. The CDR3 nucleotides are TGTGCCAGCAGCTTCAGGATGATGAACACTGAAGCTTTCTTT.

The chain combines TRBV7-3 with TRBJ2-3; possible D gene TRBD2, 5 bases. Trimming stripped 5 bases from V and 2 bases from J, with 14 bases between. CDR3 length: 15 amino acids. CDR1 and CDR2 from the germline V gene are SGHTA and FQGTGA. In DNA, the CDR3 is TGTGCCAGCAGCCTTATTGGAGGTGCCACAGATACGCAGTATTTT. Its translation: CASSLIGGATDTQYF.

This rearrangement joins TRBV10-3 to TRBJ2-6; TRBD1 is a possible D gene (6 bases). This CDR3 spans 17 amino acids. Trimming removed 10 bases from V and 4 bases from J, with 23 bases in between. Germline assignment: CDR1 ENHRY and CDR2 SYGVKD. The CDR3 region is CATSWTDPWAGANVLTF. The CDR3 nucleotides read TGTGCCACCTCCTGGACAGATCCTTGGGCGGGGGCCAACGTCCTGACTTTC.

This clone was seen more than once but under ten times. This sequence joins TRBV4-2 and TRBJ2-2, with 8 nucleotides matching TRBD1. The CDR3 length is 16 residues. With 1 base clipped from V and 4 bases from J, the junction kept 5 bases outside the gene matches. Per the germline V gene, CDR1 is LGHNA and CDR2 is YNFKEQ. The CDR3 sequence: CASSQGQGRGTGELFF. The CDR3 DNA reads TGTGCCAGCAGCCAAGGACAGGGGCGGGGCACCGGGGAGCTGTTTTTT.

The rearrangement links TRBV4-3 to TRBJ1-5; the D gene is possibly TRBD1 (6 bases). V was trimmed by 1 base and J by 5 bases, leaving 15 bases between them. Germline V gene data show CDR1 as LGHNA and CDR2 as YSLEER. The CDR3 length is 16 residues. The CDR3 nucleotides read TGCGCCAGCAGCCAAGTATTCAACAGGGAGTATCAGCCCCAGCATTTT. This encodes CASSQVFNREYQPQHF.

The rearrangement links TRBV2 to TRBJ2-7; no definite D call. The CDR3 is 14 amino acids. The germline CDR1 and CDR2 sequences are SNHLY and FYNNEI. Trimming took off 0 bases at V and 3 bases at J, with 9 bases between the two ends. CDR3 region: CASSEAGLNYEQYF. The DNA of the CDR3 is TGTGCCAGCAGTGAAGCTGGGCTCAACTACGAGCAGTACTTC.

This rearrangement joins TRBV20-1 to TRBJ1-2, with D perhaps matching TRBD1 (6 bases). Germline V CDR1 and CDR2: DFQATT, SNEGSKA (reference sequence). The CDR3 is 11 residues long. V lost 5 bases and J lost 14, with 18 bases in between. The CDR3 loop is CSAGNRDTGTF. As DNA, the CDR3 is TGCAGTGCTGGAAACCGGGACACGGGGACCTTC.

This clone showed up just once. This chain uses TRBV11-2 with TRBJ2-1; D possibly corresponds to TRBD2 (5 bases). The CDR3 length is 16 residues. V lost 5 bases, J lost 0 bases, and 14 bases lay in between. The V gene's germline CDR1 is SGHAT and CDR2 FQNNGV. The CDR3: CASSERKRSSYNEQFF. Here the CDR3 DNA reads TGTGCCAGCAGCGAAAGAAAGCGGAGCTCCTACAATGAGCAGTTCTTC.

In its sample, this clone was seen a few times. As DNA, the CDR3 is TGCGCCAGCAGCCAAGAGCGGGGAAGGCTCCCTGAAGCTTTCTTT. Translating gives CASSQERGRLPEAFF. The V call is TRBV4-3, the J call TRBJ1-1; unclear D gene. Germline lookup yields CDR1 LGHNA and CDR2 YSLEER. Trimming shortened V by 0 bases and J by 6 bases, and 14 bases separated the two germline ends. This CDR3 has 15 amino acids.

This sequence joins TRBV7-2 and TRBJ2-1; D unclear. The CDR3 consists of 12 residues. Germline values: CDR1 SGHTA, CDR2 FQGNSA. Trimming took 4 bases from V and 14 from J, leaving 15 bases between them. The CDR3 bases are TGTGCCAGCAGCTGGCTCGCGGCTAGTAAGTTCTTC. It encodes CASSWLAASKFF.

This clone was seen just once. The chain has TRBV5-1 and TRBJ1-4; D perhaps matches TRBD1 (5 bases). This CDR3 region has 15 residues. Trimming cost V 2 bases and J 0 bases, with 8 bases left between them. The germline V gene encodes CDR1 SGHRS and CDR2 YFSETQ. CDR3 loop: CASSLQTATNEKLFF. DNA for the CDR3: TGCGCCAGCAGCTTACAGACAGCAACTAATGAAAAACTGTTTTTT. Full variable domain (rest looked up from reference TRBV5-1 and TRBJ1-4): KAGVTQTPRYLIKTRGQQVTLSCSPISGHRSVSWYQQTPGQGLQFLFEYFSETQRNKGNFPGRFSGRQFSNSRSEMNVSTLELGDSALYLCASSLQTATNEKLFFGSGTQLSVL.

The chain links TRBV10-3 to TRBJ2-3, with D hard to call. The CDR3 runs to 14 residues. Per germline, CDR1 ENHRY and CDR2 SYGVKD. The germline V and J ends were trimmed by 0 bases and 3 bases, with 7 bases remaining between them. CDR3 bases: TGTGCCATCAGTGAGTCTCAGAGGACAGATACGCAGTATTTT. The encoded protein is CAISESQRTDTQYF.

This clone has more than one count but fewer than ten. The rearrangement uses TRBV5-6 and TRBJ1-3, with TRBD1 identical over 7 bases. With 4 bases clipped from V and 4 bases from J, the junction kept 8 bases outside the gene matches. The CDR3 consists of 15 residues. Germline CDR1 reads SGHDT; CDR2 reads YYEEEE. CDR3 coding DNA: TGTGCCAGCAGCGCTTTCCCGGGACAGGGAAACACCATATATTTT. Protein product: CASSAFPGQGNTIYF.

This clone was observed once. V and J are TRBV6-1 and TRBJ2-1; 7 nucleotides align to TRBD2. Losses at the gene ends were 6 bases for V and 4 bases for J; bases not matched to a gene: 3. This CDR3 has 13 residues. Per germline, CDR1 MNHNS and CDR2 SASEGT. The chain's CDR3 is CASRQAGYNEQFF. DNA for the CDR3: TGTGCCAGCAGACAAGCGGGGTACAATGAGCAGTTCTTC.

The V call is TRBV5-1, the J call TRBJ1-1; possibly TRBD1 for D (6 bases). V lost 4 bases, J lost 11 bases, and 27 bases lay in between. Germline CDR1 SGHRS, CDR2 YFSETQ. The CDR3 runs to 16 residues. The CDR3 loop is CASSVISQGLSGSAFF. CDR3 DNA: TGCGCCAGCAGCGTAATTTCCCAGGGGCTTAGTGGGTCGGCTTTCTTT.

The chain couples TRBV14 to TRBJ2-3; no clear D gene. The CDR3 sequence is 11 residues long. Germline V gene lookup returns CDR1 SGHDN and CDR2 FVKESK. V was pared by 6 bases and J by 4 bases, with 5 bases between. The CDR3 region has the DNA TGTGCCAGCAGTCATTCAGATACGCAGTATTTT. Residues: CASSHSDTQYF.

V is TRBV4-1 and J is TRBJ1-5; 8 nucleotides agree with TRBD1. The CDR3 is 15 residues long. Germline V gene lookup returns CDR1 MGHRA and CDR2 YSYEKL. V dropped 3 bases and J dropped 5; count of bases not matched to a gene: 6. The CDR3 loop reads CASSHADRGDQPQHF. In DNA form, the CDR3 reads TGCGCCAGCAGCCACGCCGACAGGGGCGATCAGCCCCAGCATTTT.

The chain carries TRBV4-1 and TRBJ2-1; 12 nucleotides match TRBD2. This CDR3 spans 18 amino acids. From germline, CDR1 is MGHRA and CDR2 YSYEKL. V was pared by 0 bases and J by 6 bases, with 9 bases of the junction left unmatched. The CDR3 is CASSQELAGGPIGNEQFF. CDR3 bases: TGCGCCAGCAGCCAAGAACTAGCGGGGGGCCCCATAGGCAATGAGCAGTTCTTC.

About this clone itself: This specimen includes other DNA sequences encoding the same CDR3. The chain links TRBV19 to TRBJ2-1; 10 nucleotides agree with TRBD2. The CDR3 is made up of 16 amino acids. Germline V gives CDR1 LNHDA, CDR2 SQIVND (reference sequence). Losses at the gene ends were 3 bases for V and 8 bases for J; bases not matched to a gene: 10. CDR3 sequence reads: CASSISSGRTRDEQFF. In nucleotides, the CDR3 is TGTGCCAGTAGTATCTCTAGCGGGAGAACACGGGATGAGCAGTTCTTC. Supplemented by reference TRBV19 and TRBJ2-1, the full variable domain reads DGGITQSPKYLFRKEGQNVTLSCEQNLNHDAMYWYRQDPGQGLRLIYYSQIVNDFQKGDIAEGYSVSREKKESFPLTVTSAQKNPTAFYLCASSISSGRTRDEQFFGPGTRLTVL.

This rearrangement joins TRBV7-3 to TRBJ2-1; D perhaps matches TRBD2 (5 bases). Trimming shortened V by 0 bases and J by 6 bases, and 6 bases separated the two germline ends. Germline CDR1 is SGHTA and CDR2 is FQGTGA. The CDR3 has 13 residues. The CDR3, as DNA: TGTGCCAGCAGCTTAACGGGAGCCAATGAGCAGTTCTTC. Translating gives CASSLTGANEQFF.

This clone appeared a single time. CDR3 region: CSVGVTSGSYEQYF. The CDR3 nucleotides are TGCAGCGTTGGGGTGACTAGCGGATCCTACGAGCAGTACTTC. The chain joins TRBV29-1 to TRBJ2-7; 9 bases are a match to TRBD2. Trimming took 4 bases from V and 1 from J; bases not matched to a gene: 5. Germline V gene lookup returns CDR1 SQVTM and CDR2 ANQGSEA. The CDR3 totals 14 residues.

The CDR3 sequence is CASSLTSGGANEQFF. CDR3 DNA: TGTGCCAGCAGCTTGACTAGCGGGGGGGCCAATGAGCAGTTCTTC. This chain uses TRBV7-2 with TRBJ2-1; 14 nucleotides align to TRBD2. The CDR3 sequence is 15 residues long. With V trimmed by 3 bases and J by 6 bases, 1 base remained unmatched. The germline V gene has CDR1 SGHTA and CDR2 FQGNSA.

This clone was observed a handful of times. V and J are TRBV6-5 and TRBJ1-6, with D tentatively TRBD1 (6 bases). From germline, CDR1 is MNHEY and CDR2 SVGAGI. V was trimmed by 5 bases and J by 0 bases, leaving 8 bases between them. CDR3 length: 15 amino acids. CDR3 loop: CASSQGSSYNSPLHF. The CDR3 DNA reads TGTGCCAGCAGTCAGGGGAGCTCCTATAATTCACCCCTCCACTTT.